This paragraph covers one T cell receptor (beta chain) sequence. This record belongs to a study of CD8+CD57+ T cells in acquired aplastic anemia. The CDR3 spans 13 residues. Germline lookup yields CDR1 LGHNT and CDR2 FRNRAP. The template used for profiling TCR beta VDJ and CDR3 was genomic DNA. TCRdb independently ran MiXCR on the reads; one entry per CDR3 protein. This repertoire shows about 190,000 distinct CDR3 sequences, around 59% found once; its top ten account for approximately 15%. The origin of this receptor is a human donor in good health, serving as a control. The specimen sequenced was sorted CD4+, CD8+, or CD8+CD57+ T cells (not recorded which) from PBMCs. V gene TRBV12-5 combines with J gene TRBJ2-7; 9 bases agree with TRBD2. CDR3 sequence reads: CASGGGASREQYF. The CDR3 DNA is TGTGCCAGCGGCGGGGGGGCATCTCGCGAGCAGTACTTC.